What follows are 11 T cell receptor beta chains derived from one specimen sequenced in a study of blood T cell repertoires in COVID-19. Assay used: immunoSEQ multiplex PCR; TCRdb lists only in-frame clones, some missing. The data contain 350,000 or so clones, around nine tenths of them singletons. Input material: PBMCs or T cells enriched from blood (not recorded which). Source of these receptors: a woman between 25 and 40 years old who had been exposed to COVID-19.

This chain joins TRBV29-1 and TRBJ2-7, with 10 bases that match TRBD1. The ends lost 7 bases at V and 5 bases at J; junction bases unmatched: 11. The V gene's germline CDR1 is SQVTM and CDR2 ANQGSEA. This CDR3 contains 14 residues. The CDR3 DNA is TGCAGCGCTGGGCGACAGGGGGCGCATCACGAGCAGTACTTC. Protein product: CSAGRQGAHHEQYF.

This clone was detected many times. This chain connects TRBV2 to TRBJ2-7; 8 bases map to TRBD2. The J segment lost 2 bases and the V segment lost 10 bases, leaving 7 bases of the junction unmatched. Germline CDR1 SNHLY, CDR2 FYNNEI. The CDR3 contains 13 residues. This CDR3 is CATNGGGPYEQYF. CDR3 nucleotide sequence: TGTGCCACCAACGGGGGGGGCCCCTACGAGCAGTACTTC. The entire variable domain, with the rest obtained from reference TRBV2 and TRBJ2-7, is as follows: EPEVTQTPSHQVTQMGQEVILRCVPISNHLYFYWYRQILGQKVEFLVSFYNNEISEKSEIFDDQFSVERPDGSNFTLKIRSTKLEDSAMYFCATNGGGPYEQYFGPGTRLTVT.

The V gene is TRBV27, the J gene TRBJ2-7; TRBD1 matches at 9 bases. Germline CDR1 MNHEY, CDR2 SMNVEV (reference sequence). The length of the CDR3 is 12 residues. The junction had 3 bases not matched to a gene; V was cut back by 6 bases and J by 6 bases. Written as DNA, the CDR3 is TGTGCCAGCAGGCCGACAGGGGGCGAGCAGTACTTC. It translates to CASRPTGGEQYF.

The J gene is TRBJ1-1, the V gene TRBV21-1; the table's TRBD1 call for D was not verified on the DNA. TRBV21-1 is listed as a pseudogene. CDR3 size: 14 residues. The CDR3 DNA is TGTGCCAGCAGCAAAGTGACGGACACCAGCTACGCTTTCTTT. This codes for CASSKVTDTSYAFF.

This clone was seen a single time. This sequence joins TRBV21-1 and TRBJ2-7; the D call TRBD2 from the table was never checked on the DNA. TRBV21-1 is a pseudogene segment. The CDR3 covers 17 residues. CDR3 bases: TGTGCCAGCACGAATAACCCCGCGGCGGGCCCCTTCGGAGAGCAGTACTTC. This gives the protein CASTNNPAAGPFGEQYF.

This rearrangement joins TRBV15 to TRBJ1-2; unclear D gene. V dropped 0 bases and J dropped 5 bases, with 10 bases sitting between them. The V gene's germline CDR1 is LNHNV and CDR2 YYDKDF (reference sequence). This CDR3 has 14 amino acids. DNA of the CDR3: TGTGCCACCAGCAGAGATCTACAGACATATGGCTACACCTTC. Protein: CATSRDLQTYGYTF.

This chain connects TRBV2 to TRBJ2-7; 7 bases fit TRBD1. CDR3 length: 14 amino acids. Per germline, CDR1 SNHLY and CDR2 FYNNEI. After removal of 5 bases from V and 3 bases from J, the junction contained 7 bases not matched to a gene. CDR3 DNA: TGTGCCAGCAGTAGACAGGGTACCCACTACGAGCAGTACTTC. Translated: CASSRQGTHYEQYF.

This chain uses TRBV10-3 with TRBJ2-3, with 10 bases identical to TRBD2. Germline assignment: CDR1 ENHRY and CDR2 SYGVKD. This CDR3 is 19 amino acids long. The V gene end was trimmed by 3 bases and the J gene end by 1 base; junction bases not matched to a gene: 13. CDR3 residues: CAISDKVTTSGIGTDTQYF. The CDR3 DNA reads TGTGCCATCAGTGATAAGGTAACAACTAGCGGGATAGGCACAGATACGCAGTATTTT.

This chain connects TRBV7-3 to TRBJ2-2; D ambiguous. The CDR3 has 13 amino acids. Germline CDR1 reads SGHTA; CDR2 reads FQGTGA. V was pared by 5 bases and J by 5 bases, with 9 bases between. In DNA, the CDR3 is TGTGCCAGCAGCCTTGACTTGACCGGGGAGCTGTTTTTT. Its protein is CASSLDLTGELFF.

This clone appeared a single time. The sample contains more than one DNA sequence encoding this CDR3. The V gene is TRBV27, the J gene TRBJ1-5; D may be TRBD1 (5 bases). Trimming left V 2 bases short and J 4 bases short, with 6 bases between. Germline assignment: CDR1 MNHEY and CDR2 SMNVEV (reference sequence). The CDR3 runs to 13 residues. The CDR3 DNA sequence: TGTGCCAGCAGTTTACAGGGAAATCAGCCCCAGCATTTT. Protein sequence: CASSLQGNQPQHF.

The gene calls are TRBV5-1 and TRBJ2-5; no reliable D call. The CDR3 is made up of 11 amino acids. Germline assignment: CDR1 SGHRS and CDR2 YFSETQ. Trimming took 4 bases from V and 2 from J, leaving 3 bases between them. The CDR3 sequence is CASSIQETQYF. The CDR3, as DNA: TGCGCCAGCAGCATACAAGAGACCCAGTACTTC.